These 27 T cell receptor beta chains were sequenced from one sample in a study of CD8+ T cells in alopecia areata. cDNA prepared by RNA extraction and subsequent reverse transcription served as the template for sequencing. Generated by immunoSEQ multiplex PCR, the TCRdb table keeps only in-frame clones and is missing some. The sample has about 150,000 clones; about nine tenths are singletons. The material was CD8+ T cells sorted from blood, obtained at week 0. The receptors shown here come from a human donor with alopecia areata.

This clone was counted once. This rearrangement joins TRBV29-1 to TRBJ2-2; D not certain. The CDR3 is 12 residues long. Deletions cut 6 bases from V and 5 bases from J, with 10 bases between. CDR1 SQVTM and CDR2 ANQGSEA come from the germline V gene. The CDR3 bases are TGCAGCGTCCTGACTCAGACCGGGGAGCTGTTTTTT. Its translation is CSVLTQTGELFF.

The rearrangement links TRBV6-5 to TRBJ1-2; TRBD1 agrees at 9 bases. The CDR3 spans 15 residues. Per the germline V gene, CDR1 is MNHEY and CDR2 is SVGAGI. The V gene end was trimmed by 5 bases and the J gene end by 5 bases; junction bases not matched to a gene: 9. In DNA, the CDR3 is TGTGCCAGCAGTCCCCCGGGACAGGGCAGTTATGGCTACACCTTC. This translates into CASSPPGQGSYGYTF.

The chain carries TRBV29-1 and TRBJ2-3; 9 bases agree with TRBD2. The CDR3 is 14 amino acids. J lost 2 bases, V lost 7 bases, and 7 bases had no gene match. Germline assignment: CDR1 SQVTM and CDR2 ANQGSEA. The CDR3 protein is CSADLAGNTDTQYF. DNA of the CDR3: TGCAGCGCCGACCTAGCGGGGAACACAGATACGCAGTATTTT.

This chain uses TRBV7-6 with TRBJ2-7; TRBD2 matches at 7 bases. J lost 5 bases, V lost 1 base, and 5 bases had no gene match. The germline V gene has CDR1 SGHVS and CDR2 FNYEAQ. This CDR3 is 14 amino acids long. The CDR3 protein is CASSLDGGWHEQYF. The CDR3 coding sequence is TGTGCCAGCAGCTTAGACGGGGGGTGGCACGAGCAGTACTTC.

The V call is TRBV29-1, the J call TRBJ2-3; D may be TRBD1 (5 bases). This CDR3 is built from 14 residues. From germline, CDR1 is SQVTM and CDR2 ANQGSEA. Trimming removed 4 bases from V and 2 bases from J, with 13 bases in between. CDR3 in amino acids: CSVVRQGNTDTQYF. CDR3 DNA sequence: TGCAGCGTTGTACGGCAGGGAAACACAGATACGCAGTATTTT.

In this sample, this clone turned up once. The chain employs TRBV2 and TRBJ2-5; 9 bases match TRBD1. This CDR3 is 16 amino acids long. V trimming: 3 bases; J trimming: 4 bases; junction bases outside the gene matches: 9. Germline V gives CDR1 SNHLY, CDR2 FYNNEI. The CDR3 DNA is TGTGCCAGCAGTGACAGCTACAGGGGGCTGGGAGAGACCCAGTACTTC. Amino acid sequence: CASSDSYRGLGETQYF.

This chain links TRBV6-1 with TRBJ1-1; D may be TRBD1 (5 bases). Germline CDR1 is MNHNS and CDR2 is SASEGT. V was clipped by 1 base and J by 1 base, with 13 bases between them. This CDR3 has 16 residues. The CDR3 loop is CASSEDWRGSNTEAFF. The DNA for the CDR3 is TGTGCCAGCAGTGAAGATTGGAGGGGCTCGAACACTGAAGCTTTCTTT.

This chain connects TRBV5-1 to TRBJ1-1; TRBD1 agrees at 10 bases. CDR3 length: 14 amino acids. J gave up 5 bases and V 4 bases, and 5 bases lay outside the gene matches. CDR1 is SGHRS and CDR2 is YFSETQ in the germline V gene. The CDR3 nucleotides read TGCGCCAGCAGCGACGGGACAGGGGCTACTGAAGCTTTCTTT. This encodes CASSDGTGATEAFF.

This chain joins TRBV29-1 and TRBJ1-2, with a possible D match to TRBD1 (5 bases). In germline, CDR1 is SQVTM, CDR2 ANQGSEA. V was trimmed by 3 bases and J by 4 bases, leaving 9 bases between them. The CDR3 runs to 12 residues. The CDR3 region is CSVEEGTYGYTF. The CDR3 coding sequence is TGCAGCGTTGAGGAGGGGACCTATGGCTACACCTTC. Drawing the rest from reference TRBV29-1 and TRBJ1-2, the complete variable domain is SAVISQKPSRDICQRGTSLTIQCQVDSQVTMMFWYRQQPGQSLTLIATANQGSEATYESGFVIDKFPISRPNLTFSTLTVSNMSPEDSSIYLCSVEEGTYGYTFGSGTRLTVV.

V usage is TRBV12-5 and J usage is TRBJ1-4; a weak D match, TRBD1 (5 bases). V shed 1 base and J shed 6 bases, with 15 bases lying between them. This CDR3 spans 16 amino acids. The germline V gene has CDR1 LGHNT and CDR2 FRNRAP. The CDR3 protein is CASGLAETGTYEKLFF. As DNA, the CDR3 is TGTGCTAGTGGTTTGGCGGAAACCGGGACGTATGAAAAACTGTTTTTT.

In this sample, this clone turned up a few times. The chain employs TRBV2 and TRBJ2-4, with TRBD2 as a possible D gene (5 bases). The CDR3 sequence is 13 residues long. The ends were cut back, 7 bases at V and 9 bases at J, with 16 bases in the middle. From germline, CDR1 is SNHLY and CDR2 FYNNEI. CDR3 sequence reads: CASKDDNGGIQYF. CDR3 coding DNA: TGTGCCAGCAAGGACGACAACGGAGGCATTCAGTACTTC.

The chain employs TRBV4-1 and TRBJ2-1; D unclear. CDR1 and CDR2 (germline): MGHRA, YSYEKL. Trimming shortened V by 1 base and J by 5 bases, and 6 bases separated the two germline ends. CDR3 length equals 13 residues. CDR3 loop: CASSQVQDNEQFF. As DNA, the CDR3 is TGCGCCAGCAGCCAAGTGCAGGACAATGAGCAGTTCTTC.

CDR3 in DNA: TGCGCCAGCGGGGGACTACAGGGGTCTGGAAACACCATATATTTT. Amino acids: CASGGLQGSGNTIYF. This sequence joins TRBV4-1 and TRBJ1-3; 7 nucleotides line up with TRBD1. This CDR3 has 15 residues. The V gene's germline CDR1 is MGHRA and CDR2 YSYEKL. J was trimmed by 1 base and V by 8 bases; bases with no gene match: 8.

The chain couples TRBV7-9 to TRBJ2-7; maybe TRBD2 (5 bases). V was clipped by 6 bases and J by 0 bases, with 12 bases between them. The length of the CDR3 is 14 residues. CDR1 SEHNR and CDR2 FQNEAQ come from the germline V gene (reference sequence). The CDR3 loop is CASRSAVSSYEQYF. The CDR3 DNA reads TGTGCCAGCAGATCAGCGGTGAGCTCCTACGAGCAGTACTTC.

The chain joins TRBV14 to TRBJ2-6; D call uncertain. The CDR3 length is 18 residues. Germline V CDR1 and CDR2: SGHDN, FVKESK. V lost 1 base and J lost 3, with 16 bases in between. The CDR3 sequence: CASSQASRRWYGANVLTF. CDR3 coding DNA: TGTGCCAGCAGCCAAGCCTCCCGCAGGTGGTATGGGGCCAACGTCCTGACTTTC.

The rearrangement joins TRBV11-2 to TRBJ2-2, with TRBD2 identical over 9 bases. With V trimmed by 1 base and J by 4 bases, 7 bases remained unmatched. The CDR3 totals 17 residues. Germline V gene lookup returns CDR1 SGHAT and CDR2 FQNNGV. CDR3 coding DNA: TGTGCCAGCAGCTTAGTTAGCGGGGGAGGGAGCACCGGGGAGCTGTTTTTT. This sequence encodes CASSLVSGGGSTGELFF.

The chain couples TRBV6-6 to TRBJ2-1; TRBD1 or TRBD2 may be the D gene (5 bases each). The CDR3 spans 15 residues. Germline V gene lookup returns CDR1 MNHNY and CDR2 SVGAGI (reference sequence). V lost 2 bases to trimming and J lost 7 bases, with 15 bases between them. CDR3 in amino acids: CASSYLTGTGNEQFF. The CDR3 nucleotides are TGTGCCAGCAGTTACCTGACGGGAACAGGAAATGAGCAGTTCTTC.

The chain recombines TRBV19 with TRBJ2-1; D tentatively fits TRBD1 or TRBD2 (5 bases each). Germline V gene sequence: CDR1 LNHDA, CDR2 SQIVND (reference sequence). The CDR3 runs 16 residues. V shed 1 base and J shed 4 bases, with 14 bases lying between them. DNA for the CDR3: TGTGCCAGTAGTATAGTTGCAGGGCGAGGGTACAATGAGCAGTTCTTC. Translation gives CASSIVAGRGYNEQFF. The full variable domain, its missing parts supplied by reference TRBV19 and TRBJ2-1, is DGGITQSPKYLFRKEGQNVTLSCEQNLNHDAMYWYRQDPGQGLRLIYYSQIVNDFQKGDIAEGYSVSREKKESFPLTVTSAQKNPTAFYLCASSIVAGRGYNEQFFGPGTRLTVL.

DNA for the CDR3: TGCGCCAGCAGCAAGGAGTCCTACGAGCAGTACTTC. This encodes CASSKESYEQYF. The chain combines TRBV5-1 with TRBJ2-7, with no clear D. The CDR3 is 12 amino acids. Between the trimmed V and J ends, which lost 4 bases and 1 base, there was a span of 6 bases. Germline V CDR1 and CDR2: SGHRS, YFSETQ.

The chain has TRBV29-1 and TRBJ1-1; no clear D. V shed 4 bases and J shed 4 bases, with 19 bases lying between them. The CDR3 has 15 residues. Germline CDR1 reads SQVTM; CDR2 reads ANQGSEA. The CDR3 region is CSVVDLQERSTEAFF. The CDR3 bases are TGCAGCGTTGTAGACCTCCAGGAAAGGAGCACTGAAGCTTTCTTT. The full variable domain, rest sourced from reference TRBV29-1 and TRBJ1-1, is SAVISQKPSRDICQRGTSLTIQCQVDSQVTMMFWYRQQPGQSLTLIATANQGSEATYESGFVIDKFPISRPNLTFSTLTVSNMSPEDSSIYLCSVVDLQERSTEAFFGQGTRLTVV.

The chain recombines TRBV6-5 with TRBJ2-2; no reliable D call. Trimming shortened V by 11 bases and J by 6 bases, and 19 bases separated the two germline ends. Germline assignment: CDR1 MNHEY and CDR2 SVGAGI. The length of the CDR3 is 14 residues. CDR3 bases: TGTGCCTCCTTCGGACCGAACCAATCCGGGGAGCTGTTTTTT. Translation gives CASFGPNQSGELFF.

In this sample, this clone turned up once. The V and J genes are TRBV7-8 and TRBJ2-6, with 12 positions matching TRBD2. The CDR3 consists of 19 residues. The V segment lost 4 bases and the J segment 2 bases; nucleotides outside the gene matches: 9. Per germline, CDR1 SGHVS and CDR2 FQNEAQ. The CDR3 protein is CASSYPSGRVEAGANVLTF. The CDR3 DNA follows: TGTGCCAGCAGCTACCCTAGCGGGAGGGTAGAAGCTGGGGCCAACGTCCTGACTTTC.

The gene calls are TRBV5-1 and TRBJ2-7; possible D gene TRBD1, 5 bases. Germline lookup yields CDR1 SGHRS and CDR2 YFSETQ. V was shortened by 4 bases and J by 3 bases, with 20 bases between the two germline ends. This CDR3 has 16 amino acids. The CDR3 bases are TGCGCCAGCAGCAACGAGAGCCCCAGGGAATTCTACGAGCAGTACTTC. Translating it yields CASSNESPREFYEQYF.

The rearrangement joins TRBV6-5 to TRBJ2-4; 7 nucleotides agree with TRBD2. CDR1 and CDR2 (germline): MNHEY, SVGAGI. The CDR3 sequence is 14 residues long. Unmatched junction bases numbered 6, after V lost 5 bases and J lost 5 bases. CDR3 protein: CASSTGGYENIQYF. In nucleotides, the CDR3 is TGTGCCAGCAGTACCGGGGGGTACGAAAACATTCAGTACTTC.

The J gene is TRBJ2-2, the V gene TRBV5-4; D not certain. The length of the CDR3 is 15 residues. Germline CDR1 and CDR2: SGHNT and YYREEE (reference sequence). V lost 1 base and J 0 bases, leaving 7 bases between the germline ends. Here the CDR3 reads CASSLFGSNTGELFF. The CDR3 bases are TGTGCCAGCAGCTTGTTTGGCTCGAACACCGGGGAGCTGTTTTTT.

The V and J genes are TRBV28 and TRBJ2-1; the D is unclear. V was cut by 4 bases and J by 7 bases, with 8 bases left in between. Per the germline V gene, CDR1 is MDHEN and CDR2 is SYDVKM. The CDR3 runs to 12 residues. CDR3 bases: TGTGCCAGCAGTTCAACACCAAATGAGCAGTTCTTC. Its protein product is CASSSTPNEQFF.

The chain carries TRBV11-2 and TRBJ2-3; D not resolved. Trimming removed 3 bases from V and 0 bases from J, with 10 bases in between. The CDR3 totals 15 residues. Looked up from germline, CDR1 is SGHAT and CDR2 is FQNNGV. CDR3 in amino acids: CASSFDVTSTDTQYF. CDR3 bases: TGTGCCAGCAGCTTCGACGTTACTAGCACAGATACGCAGTATTTT.